A single sample gave rise to the 12 T cell receptor beta chains below, sequenced in a study of technical replicates of blood from a handful of donors. The table came from immunoSEQ multiplex PCR; TCRdb's copy has only in-frame clones and leaves some out. The repertoire consists of 74,000 or so clones, with over 90% occurring once and the leading ten covering 0.39%. The material sequenced was T cells isolated from PBMCs. These receptor sequences come from a human donor in good health.

The table lists this clone with a count of one. The chain combines TRBV7-3 with TRBJ2-2, with 13 bases lining up with TRBD2. V was clipped by 0 bases and J by 6 bases; unmatched bases: 4. Per the germline V gene, CDR1 is SGHTA and CDR2 is FQGTGA. CDR3 length equals 17 residues. This chain's CDR3 is CASSLTRGLAGPGELFF. DNA of the CDR3: TGTGCCAGCAGCTTAACTAGGGGACTAGCGGGGCCCGGGGAGCTGTTTTTT.

The chain carries TRBV15 and TRBJ2-3; 7 nucleotides agree with TRBD1. CDR3 length equals 14 residues. The V segment lost 5 bases and the J segment 0 bases; nucleotides outside the gene matches: 2. The germline gives CDR1 LNHNV, CDR2 YYDKDF (reference sequence). CDR3 sequence (DNA): TGTGCCACCAGCCCACAGGGGAGCACAGATACGCAGTATTTT. Translation gives CATSPQGSTDTQYF.

The genes are TRBV11-2 and TRBJ2-7, with D possibly being TRBD2 (5 bases). CDR3 length equals 12 residues. The V and J ends lost 5 bases and 4 bases respectively, with 9 bases between them. Germline V CDR1 and CDR2: SGHAT, FQNNGV. CDR3 in amino acids: CASSLLEYEQYF. The CDR3 coding sequence is TGTGCCAGCAGCCTACTAGAATACGAGCAGTACTTC.

The chain carries TRBV18 and TRBJ2-7; a weak D match, TRBD2 (6 bases). Looked up from germline, CDR1 is KGHSH and CDR2 is LQKENI. This CDR3 region has 14 residues. V lost 0 bases and J lost 7, with 13 bases in between. CDR3 region: CASSPPTSFREQYF. CDR3 nucleotide sequence: TGTGCCAGCTCACCACCCACTAGCTTCCGTGAGCAGTACTTC.

This chain uses TRBV11-3 with TRBJ2-7, with a tentative D call TRBD2 (6 bases). Germline assignment: CDR1 SGHNT and CDR2 YENEEA. This CDR3 is 13 amino acids long. The ends were cut back, 7 bases at V and 6 bases at J, with 16 bases in the middle. CDR3 nucleotide sequence: TGTGCCAGCATCGAGACTAGAACGGGCGAGCAGTACTTC. Protein: CASIETRTGEQYF.

The chain combines TRBV18 with TRBJ2-3, with D perhaps matching TRBD2 (5 bases). Trimming cost V 4 bases and J 0 bases, with 8 bases left between them. This CDR3 is built from 14 residues. Germline CDR1 reads KGHSH; CDR2 reads LQKENI. The CDR3 DNA sequence: TGTGCCAGCTCACTTAGCGCGAGCACAGATACGCAGTATTTT. Amino acid sequence: CASSLSASTDTQYF.

CDR3 sequence: CASSQISSGSSDTQYF. In DNA, the CDR3 is TGCGCCAGCAGCCAAATCTCTAGCGGGAGTTCAGATACGCAGTATTTT. This chain uses TRBV5-1 with TRBJ2-3; 10 bases fit TRBD2. The CDR3 contains 16 residues. Germline V CDR1 and CDR2: SGHRS, YFSETQ. V shed 4 bases and J 4 bases; nucleotides not matched to a gene: 9.

This chain links TRBV9 with TRBJ2-2; tentatively, D is TRBD1 (6 bases). Germline V gives CDR1 SGDLS, CDR2 YYNGEE. This CDR3 is built from 15 residues. The V gene lost 0 bases and the J gene lost 1 base, with 7 bases spanning the gap. The CDR3 protein is CASSVEGGNTGELFF. Here the CDR3 DNA reads TGTGCCAGCAGCGTAGAAGGGGGGAACACCGGGGAGCTGTTTTTT.

The chain joins TRBV5-4 to TRBJ1-3, with 7 bases identical to TRBD1. The V and J ends lost 4 bases and 7 bases, in that order; junction bases with no gene match: 8. The CDR3 has 14 residues. CDR1 is SGHNT and CDR2 is YYREEE in the germline V gene (reference sequence). The DNA of the CDR3 is TGTGCCAGCAGCCTGACAGGGTCTAGCAACACCATATATTTT. This codes for CASSLTGSSNTIYF.

This chain uses TRBV10-3 with TRBJ2-7, with D hard to call. Trimming took off 6 bases at V and 3 bases at J, with 9 bases between the two ends. Germline CDR1 reads ENHRY; CDR2 reads SYGVKD. The CDR3 has 12 amino acids. CDR3 in amino acids: CAISSVYYEQYF. The CDR3 nucleotides read TGTGCCATCAGCTCTGTCTACTACGAGCAGTACTTC.

This clone came up once. V usage is TRBV5-1 and J usage is TRBJ2-5; 9 bases map to TRBD1. Germline CDR1 and CDR2: SGHRS and YFSETQ. The V and J ends lost 2 bases and 4 bases, in that order; junction bases with no gene match: 0. This CDR3 has 13 residues. The CDR3 DNA sequence: TGCGCCAGCAGCTTACAGGGGGCAGAGACCCAGTACTTC. This translates into CASSLQGAETQYF.

The chain carries TRBV7-6 and TRBJ2-3; 7 positions match TRBD2. Trimming at V came to 2 bases and at J to 4 bases, leaving 6 bases not matched to a gene. The length of the CDR3 is 15 residues. The germline gives CDR1 SGHVS, CDR2 FNYEAQ. The CDR3 region is CASSLIRGGADTQYF. The CDR3 DNA sequence: TGTGCCAGCAGCTTAATTAGGGGAGGGGCAGATACGCAGTATTTT. The entire variable domain, with the rest obtained from reference TRBV7-6 and TRBJ2-3, is as follows: GAGVSQSPRYKVTKRGQDVALRCDPISGHVSLYWYRQALGQGPEFLTYFNYEAQQDKSGLPNDRFSAERPEGSISTLTIQRTEQRDSAMYRCASSLIRGGADTQYFGPGTRLTVL.